These T cell receptor beta chains were read from a single sample in a study of cytomegalovirus exposure and HLA in healthy donors. Only in-frame clones appear in the TCRdb table, and some are missing; sequencing was by immunoSEQ multiplex PCR. The sample carries under 100,000 clones, around 78% recorded once. Sequencing was performed on PBMCs. The receptors were gathered from a man between 18 and 29 years old in good health and CMV-seropositive. Both conserved end residues are part of each CDR3. The order of the fields is clone size, D gene, V gene, J gene, CDR3 DNA, CDR3 protein. D genes are given only for firm matches. Some rows have no size entry. The others give once, few or many, or a class for an expanded clone.

clone size: -
D gene: -
V gene: TRBV20-1
J gene: TRBJ2-7
CDR3 DNA: TGCAGTGCTAGAGGAGGCGAGCAGTACTTC
CDR3 protein: CSARGGEQYF

clone size: few
D gene: -
V gene: TRBV4-1
J gene: TRBJ2-7
CDR3 DNA: TGCGCCAGCAGCCAATCGTCAGGACAGATCTACGAGCAGTACTTC
CDR3 protein: CASSQSSGQIYEQYF

clone size: few
D gene: TRBD1
V gene: TRBV9
J gene: TRBJ1-1
CDR3 DNA: TGTGCCAGCAGCTTAGAGGGACAGTCCACTGAAGCTTTCTTT
CDR3 protein: CASSLEGQSTEAFF

clone size: -
D gene: -
V gene: TRBV20-1
J gene: TRBJ1-1
CDR3 DNA: TGCAGTGCTCCCCAAAACACTGAAGCTTTCTTT
CDR3 protein: CSAPQNTEAFF

clone size: -
D gene: -
V gene: TRBV11-2
J gene: TRBJ1-1
CDR3 DNA: TGTGCCAGCGAACCTATGAACACTGAAGCTTTCTTT
CDR3 protein: CASEPMNTEAFF

clone size: -
D gene: -
V gene: TRBV19
J gene: TRBJ1-2
CDR3 DNA: TGTGCCAGTAGTAACTCCCTTCAGGGATGCACCTTC
CDR3 protein: CASSNSLQGCTF

clone size: -
D gene: TRBD2
V gene: TRBV6-1
J gene: TRBJ2-1
CDR3 DNA: TGTGCCAGCAGTGAAGGACGGGAGGGCCGGAAGAATGAGCAGTTCTTC
CDR3 protein: CASSEGREGRKNEQFF

clone size: -
D gene: -
V gene: TRBV5-1
J gene: TRBJ2-1
CDR3 DNA: TGCGCCAGCAGCTTGATCCCATCGGGTGAGCAGTTCTTC
CDR3 protein: CASSLIPSGEQFF

clone size: -
D gene: -
V gene: TRBV10-2
J gene: TRBJ2-7
CDR3 DNA: TGCGCCAGCCTCCTAGCGAGCCACTCCTACGAGCAGTACTTC
CDR3 protein: CASLLASHSYEQYF

clone size: -
D gene: TRBD1
V gene: TRBV15
J gene: TRBJ2-1
CDR3 DNA: TGTGCCACCAGCAGAGAGAGGGGACAGAACAATGAGCAGTTCTTC
CDR3 protein: CATSRERGQNNEQFF

clone size: many
D gene: TRBD2
V gene: TRBV5-1
J gene: TRBJ2-2
CDR3 DNA: TGCGCCAGCAGCTTAATAGCGGGAGATGGGACCGGGGAGCTGTTTTTT
CDR3 protein: CASSLIAGDGTGELFF

clone size: few
D gene: -
V gene: TRBV5-1
J gene: TRBJ1-6
CDR3 DNA: TGCGCCAGCAGCTTTCTCGGGGGTAATTCACCCCTCCACTTT
CDR3 protein: CASSFLGGNSPLHF

clone size: -
D gene: TRBD2
V gene: TRBV7-9
J gene: TRBJ2-1
CDR3 DNA: TGTGCCAGCAGCCTTGGGACTAGCGAGTCAAATGAGCAGTTCTTC
CDR3 protein: CASSLGTSESNEQFF

clone size: -
D gene: -
V gene: TRBV11-2
J gene: TRBJ1-5
CDR3 DNA: TGTGCCAGCAGCTCGGACAGAAATAGCAATCAGCCCCAGCATTTT
CDR3 protein: CASSSDRNSNQPQHF

clone size: few
D gene: -
V gene: TRBV7-9
J gene: TRBJ1-1
CDR3 DNA: TGTGCCAGCAGCTCCAGATATACCACTGAAGCTTTCTTT
CDR3 protein: CASSSRYTTEAFF

clone size: few
D gene: -
V gene: TRBV7-2
J gene: TRBJ2-7
CDR3 DNA: TGTGCCAGCAGCTTCCTATCCTCGGGTAGCGGCCTCTACGAGCAGTACTTC
CDR3 protein: CASSFLSSGSGLYEQYF

clone size: -
D gene: -
V gene: TRBV4-1
J gene: TRBJ2-1
CDR3 DNA: TGCGCCAGCAGCCCCTCGGAGGGAAATGACTACAATGAGCAGTTCTTC
CDR3 protein: CASSPSEGNDYNEQFF

clone size: -
D gene: -
V gene: TRBV5-4
J gene: TRBJ1-4
CDR3 DNA: TGTGCCAGCAGCTTGGGAGCGGGGTCAACTAATGAAAAACTGTTTTTT
CDR3 protein: CASSLGAGSTNEKLFF

clone size: -
D gene: TRBD1
V gene: TRBV9
J gene: TRBJ1-3
CDR3 DNA: TGTGCCAGCAGCGGACAGGGAGTCTCTGGAAACACCATATATTTT
CDR3 protein: CASSGQGVSGNTIYF

clone size: -
D gene: -
V gene: TRBV28
J gene: TRBJ2-7
CDR3 DNA: TGTGCCAGCAGTTTCCTCGGGGATGAGCAGTACTTC
CDR3 protein: CASSFLGDEQYF

clone size: -
D gene: TRBD1
V gene: TRBV28
J gene: TRBJ1-2
CDR3 DNA: TGTGCCAGCAGTACAGGGGGCTCGGGGTATGGCTACACCTTC
CDR3 protein: CASSTGGSGYGYTF

clone size: -
D gene: -
V gene: TRBV19
J gene: TRBJ2-7
CDR3 DNA: TGTGCCAGTAGCCCTCCTGCGAGGGAGCAGTACTTC
CDR3 protein: CASSPPAREQYF

clone size: -
D gene: -
V gene: TRBV4-1
J gene: TRBJ1-3
CDR3 DNA: TGCGCCAGCAGCCAGGGCGGGAGCTCTGGAAACACCATATATTTT
CDR3 protein: CASSQGGSSGNTIYF

clone size: -
D gene: -
V gene: TRBV6-1
J gene: TRBJ2-7
CDR3 DNA: TGTGCCAGCAGTGAAGCCTGGCAGGCCTACGAGCAGTACTTC
CDR3 protein: CASSEAWQAYEQYF

clone size: -
D gene: TRBD1
V gene: TRBV29-1
J gene: TRBJ1-2
CDR3 DNA: TGCAGCGACCACGGACAGGGTGTAACCTTC
CDR3 protein: CSDHGQGVTF

clone size: -
D gene: TRBD1
V gene: TRBV13
J gene: TRBJ2-7
CDR3 DNA: TGTGCCAGCAGCTACGGGACAGGGGGCATCCACGAGCAGTACTTC
CDR3 protein: CASSYGTGGIHEQYF

clone size: -
D gene: -
V gene: TRBV4-2
J gene: TRBJ2-1
CDR3 DNA: TGTGCCAGCAGCCTGCATCCTACTAGCTCTAAAGAGCAGTTCTTC
CDR3 protein: CASSLHPTSSKEQFF

clone size: -
D gene: -
V gene: TRBV7-9
J gene: TRBJ2-5
CDR3 DNA: TGTGCCAGCAGCTTATCTCAGGGACTGGAGACCCAGTACTTC
CDR3 protein: CASSLSQGLETQYF

clone size: -
D gene: -
V gene: TRBV4-1
J gene: TRBJ1-1
CDR3 DNA: TGCGCCAGCACCCCCGGTAGCGATTTCAACACTGAAGCTTTCTTT
CDR3 protein: CASTPGSDFNTEAFF

clone size: few
D gene: -
V gene: TRBV4-2
J gene: TRBJ2-1
CDR3 DNA: TGTGCCAGCAGCCAGGGACTGGATAAGTTCTTC
CDR3 protein: CASSQGLDKFF

clone size: -
D gene: -
V gene: TRBV9
J gene: TRBJ2-2
CDR3 DNA: TGTGCCAGCAGCCCCCCCGGGACACCGATCGGGGAGCTGTTTTTT
CDR3 protein: CASSPPGTPIGELFF

clone size: -
D gene: -
V gene: TRBV19
J gene: TRBJ1-1
CDR3 DNA: TGTGCCAACGCGAACGGTATGGACACTGAAGCTTTCTTT
CDR3 protein: CANANGMDTEAFF

clone size: -
D gene: -
V gene: TRBV4-2
J gene: TRBJ2-1
CDR3 DNA: TGTGCCAGCAGCCAAGGGACTGGTTCTAGCTCCTACAATGAGCAGTTCTTC
CDR3 protein: CASSQGTGSSSYNEQFF

clone size: -
D gene: -
V gene: TRBV16
J gene: TRBJ1-2
CDR3 DNA: TGTGCCAGCGGGGGAGGACTGAGCTATGGCTACACCTTC
CDR3 protein: CASGGGLSYGYTF

clone size: -
D gene: TRBD2
V gene: TRBV9
J gene: TRBJ2-1
CDR3 DNA: TGTGCCAGCAGAGCACCTAGCGGGAACAATGAGCAGTTCTTC
CDR3 protein: CASRAPSGNNEQFF

clone size: -
D gene: -
V gene: TRBV7-3
J gene: TRBJ1-1
CDR3 DNA: TGTGCCAGCAGCTACAGGCTCATGAACACTGAAGCTTTCTTT
CDR3 protein: CASSYRLMNTEAFF

clone size: -
D gene: TRBD2
V gene: TRBV10-3
J gene: TRBJ2-7
CDR3 DNA: TGTGCCATCAGTGAGTCTTTGGCGGGAGGGGGCGAGCAGTACTTC
CDR3 protein: CAISESLAGGGEQYF

clone size: -
D gene: -
V gene: TRBV27
J gene: TRBJ2-5
CDR3 DNA: TGTGCCAGCAGTTCCAAAGAGACCCAGTACTTC
CDR3 protein: CASSSKETQYF

clone size: -
D gene: TRBD2
V gene: TRBV10-3
J gene: TRBJ2-7
CDR3 DNA: TGTGCCATCAGACTAGCGGGAAAGTACGAGCAGTACTTC
CDR3 protein: CAIRLAGKYEQYF

clone size: -
D gene: -
V gene: TRBV28
J gene: TRBJ1-4
CDR3 DNA: TGTGCCAGCAGCTCGCGGGCCGGTAATGAAAAACTGTTTTTT
CDR3 protein: CASSSRAGNEKLFF

clone size: -
D gene: -
V gene: TRBV7-8
J gene: TRBJ2-6
CDR3 DNA: TGTGCCAGCAGCTTAAAGCGGGCTGGGGCCAACGTCCTGACTTTC
CDR3 protein: CASSLKRAGANVLTF

clone size: -
D gene: TRBD1
V gene: TRBV7-8
J gene: TRBJ2-7
CDR3 DNA: TGTGCCAGCAGCCCCTCCGGGACAGAGGAGCAGTACTTC
CDR3 protein: CASSPSGTEEQYF

clone size: -
D gene: -
V gene: TRBV4-2
J gene: TRBJ2-2
CDR3 DNA: TGTGCCAGCAACCCCACTAGAAACACCGGGGAGCTGTTTTTT
CDR3 protein: CASNPTRNTGELFF

clone size: -
D gene: TRBD1
V gene: TRBV18
J gene: TRBJ1-4
CDR3 DNA: TGTGCCAGCTCACAATCACAGGGGAACTTTGAAAAACTGTTTTTT
CDR3 protein: CASSQSQGNFEKLFF

clone size: -
D gene: TRBD1
V gene: TRBV29-1
J gene: TRBJ2-7
CDR3 DNA: TGCAGCGCCCGGGGACAGGAAGACGAGCAGTACTTC
CDR3 protein: CSARGQEDEQYF

clone size: -
D gene: -
V gene: TRBV29-1
J gene: TRBJ2-7
CDR3 DNA: TGCAGCGTTGTACGATTGACGGGGGAGCAGTACTTC
CDR3 protein: CSVVRLTGEQYF

clone size: -
D gene: TRBD1
V gene: TRBV10-2
J gene: TRBJ1-1
CDR3 DNA: TGCGCCGGACGGGACAGTTGGAGCACTGAAGCTTTCTTT
CDR3 protein: CAGRDSWSTEAFF

clone size: -
D gene: TRBD2
V gene: TRBV6-4
J gene: TRBJ2-2
CDR3 DNA: TGTGCCAGCAGCAGGACTAGAGTGGCCGGGGAGCTGTTTTTT
CDR3 protein: CASSRTRVAGELFF

clone size: -
D gene: -
V gene: TRBV4-1
J gene: TRBJ2-7
CDR3 DNA: TGCGCCAGCAGCCAGCCTCTAGGCAAACACCACGAGCAGTACTTC
CDR3 protein: CASSQPLGKHHEQYF

clone size: -
D gene: TRBD2
V gene: TRBV29-1
J gene: TRBJ2-7
CDR3 DNA: TGCAGCGTCGAGTCTAGCGGGAGTGCCTACGAGCAGTACTTC
CDR3 protein: CSVESSGSAYEQYF

clone size: -
D gene: TRBD1
V gene: TRBV28
J gene: TRBJ2-1
CDR3 DNA: TGTGCCAGCAGTTCGCCCGGGACAGGGGGCGCACGACTCTTC
CDR3 protein: CASSSPGTGGARLF

clone size: -
D gene: -
V gene: TRBV11-2
J gene: TRBJ2-2
CDR3 DNA: TGTGCCAGCAGCCCACAGGGCGGAGAGCTGTTTTTT
CDR3 protein: CASSPQGGELFF

clone size: few
D gene: -
V gene: TRBV5-8
J gene: TRBJ1-5
CDR3 DNA: TGTGCCAGCAGCTTAAGACTGATCAATCAGCCCCAGCATTTT
CDR3 protein: CASSLRLINQPQHF

clone size: -
D gene: TRBD2
V gene: TRBV28
J gene: TRBJ2-7
CDR3 DNA: TGTGCCAGCAGTAGGGGAGGGGATCCTATCTACGAGCAGTACTTC
CDR3 protein: CASSRGGDPIYEQYF

clone size: -
D gene: -
V gene: TRBV28
J gene: TRBJ1-5
CDR3 DNA: TGTGCCCACGGGGGGGGGATTGATTATCAGCCCCAGCATTTT
CDR3 protein: CAHGGGIDYQPQHF

clone size: -
D gene: TRBD2
V gene: TRBV16
J gene: TRBJ2-2
CDR3 DNA: TGTGCCAGCAGCCAATTAGCGGGAGATTTCACCGGGGAGCTGTTTTTT
CDR3 protein: CASSQLAGDFTGELFF

clone size: -
D gene: -
V gene: TRBV7-3
J gene: TRBJ2-3
CDR3 DNA: TGTGCCAGCAGCCATCAGACAGGCCACGGAGATACGCAGTATTTT
CDR3 protein: CASSHQTGHGDTQYF